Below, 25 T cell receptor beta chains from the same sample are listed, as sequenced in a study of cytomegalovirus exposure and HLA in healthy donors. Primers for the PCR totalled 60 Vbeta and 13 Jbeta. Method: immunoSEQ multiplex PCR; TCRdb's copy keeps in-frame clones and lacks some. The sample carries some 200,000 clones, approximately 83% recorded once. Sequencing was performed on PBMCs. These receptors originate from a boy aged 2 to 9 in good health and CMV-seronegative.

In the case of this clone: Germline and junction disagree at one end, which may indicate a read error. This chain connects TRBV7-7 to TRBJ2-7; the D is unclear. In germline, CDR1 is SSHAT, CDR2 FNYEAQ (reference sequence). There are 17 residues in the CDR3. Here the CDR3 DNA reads TGTGCTAGCAACGCCGTACACCGCCCCCTCCCCACCTACGAGCAGTACTTC. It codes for CASNAVHRPLPTYEQYF.

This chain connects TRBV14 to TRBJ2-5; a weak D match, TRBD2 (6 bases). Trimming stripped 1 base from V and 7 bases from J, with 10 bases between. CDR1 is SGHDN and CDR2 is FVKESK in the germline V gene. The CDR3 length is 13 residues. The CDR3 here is CASSQGKEGTQYF. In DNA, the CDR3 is TGTGCCAGCAGCCAAGGGAAGGAGGGGACCCAGTACTTC.

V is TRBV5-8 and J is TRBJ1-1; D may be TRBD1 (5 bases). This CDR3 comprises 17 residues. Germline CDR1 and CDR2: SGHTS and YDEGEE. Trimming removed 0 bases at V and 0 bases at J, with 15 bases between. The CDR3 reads CASSLVIRGLMNTEAFF. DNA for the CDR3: TGTGCCAGCAGCTTGGTTATTAGGGGCCTAATGAACACTGAAGCTTTCTTT.

CDR3 sequence reads: CASRVQGQNTEAFF. DNA of the CDR3: TGTGCCAGCAGGGTACAGGGGCAGAACACTGAAGCTTTCTTT. The chain uses TRBV2 and TRBJ1-1, with 7 bases that match TRBD1. The CDR3 has 14 amino acids. Losses at the gene ends were 6 bases for V and 1 base for J; bases not matched to a gene: 5. Germline assignment: CDR1 SNHLY and CDR2 FYNNEI.

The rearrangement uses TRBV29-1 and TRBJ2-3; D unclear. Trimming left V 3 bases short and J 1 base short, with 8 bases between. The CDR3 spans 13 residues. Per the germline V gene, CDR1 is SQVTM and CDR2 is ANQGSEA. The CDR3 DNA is TGCAGCGTTGACCTATCGGGCACAGATACGCAGTATTTT. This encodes CSVDLSGTDTQYF.

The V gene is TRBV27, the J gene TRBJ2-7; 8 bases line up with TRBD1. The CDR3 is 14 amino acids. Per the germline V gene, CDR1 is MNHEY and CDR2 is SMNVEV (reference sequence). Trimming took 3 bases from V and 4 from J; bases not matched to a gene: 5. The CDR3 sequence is CASSFSGGMYEQYF. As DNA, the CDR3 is TGTGCCAGCAGTTTTTCAGGGGGCATGTACGAGCAGTACTTC.

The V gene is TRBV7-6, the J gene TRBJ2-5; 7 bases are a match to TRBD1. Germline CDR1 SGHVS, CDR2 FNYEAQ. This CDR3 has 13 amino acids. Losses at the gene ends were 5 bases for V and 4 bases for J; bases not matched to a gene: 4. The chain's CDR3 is CASSRDRGETQYF. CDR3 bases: TGTGCCAGCAGCCGGGACAGAGGAGAGACCCAGTACTTC. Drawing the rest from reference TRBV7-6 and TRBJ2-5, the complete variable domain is GAGVSQSPRYKVTKRGQDVALRCDPISGHVSLYWYRQALGQGPEFLTYFNYEAQQDKSGLPNDRFSAERPEGSISTLTIQRTEQRDSAMYRCASSRDRGETQYFGPGTRLLVL.

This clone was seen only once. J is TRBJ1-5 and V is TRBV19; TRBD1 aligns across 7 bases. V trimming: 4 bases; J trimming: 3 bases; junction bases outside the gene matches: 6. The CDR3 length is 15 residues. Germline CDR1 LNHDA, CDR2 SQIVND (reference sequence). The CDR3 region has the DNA TGTGCCAGTAGTACGACAGGGCAAATCAATCAGCCCCAGCATTTT. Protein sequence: CASSTTGQINQPQHF.

CDR3 coding DNA: TGTGCCAGCAGCCGGGTAGGGGGGGGTATCTACGAGCAGTACTTC. Amino acid sequence: CASSRVGGGIYEQYF. The V and J genes are TRBV11-2 and TRBJ2-7; D perhaps matches TRBD2 (7 bases). The CDR3 loop spans 15 amino acids. The V and J ends lost 5 bases and 3 bases respectively, with 17 bases between them. Germline CDR1 SGHAT, CDR2 FQNNGV.

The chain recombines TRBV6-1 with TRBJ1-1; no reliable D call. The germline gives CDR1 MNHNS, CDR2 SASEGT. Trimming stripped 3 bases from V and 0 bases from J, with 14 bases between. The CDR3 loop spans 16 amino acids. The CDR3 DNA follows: TGTGCCAGCAGTGAGGAAGTTGGAGGGATGAACACTGAAGCTTTCTTT. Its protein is CASSEEVGGMNTEAFF.

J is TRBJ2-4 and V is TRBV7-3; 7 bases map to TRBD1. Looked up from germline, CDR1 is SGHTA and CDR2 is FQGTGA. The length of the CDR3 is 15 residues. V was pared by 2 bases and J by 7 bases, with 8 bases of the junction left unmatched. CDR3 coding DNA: TGTGCCAGCAGCTTAGAGTTAGGGGGCAAGAACATTCAGTACTTC. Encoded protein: CASSLELGGKNIQYF.

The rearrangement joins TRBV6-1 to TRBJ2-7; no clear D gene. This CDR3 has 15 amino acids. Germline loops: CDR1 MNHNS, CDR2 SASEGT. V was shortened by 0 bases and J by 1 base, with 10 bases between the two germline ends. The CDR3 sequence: CASSEASTFSYEQYF. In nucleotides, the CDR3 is TGTGCCAGCAGTGAAGCTAGTACTTTTTCCTACGAGCAGTACTTC.

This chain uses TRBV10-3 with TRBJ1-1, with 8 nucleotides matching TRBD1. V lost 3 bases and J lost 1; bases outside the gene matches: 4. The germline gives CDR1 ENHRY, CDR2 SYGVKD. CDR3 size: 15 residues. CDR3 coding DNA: TGTGCCATCAGTGACCCGGGACAGGCGAACACTGAAGCTTTCTTT. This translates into CAISDPGQANTEAFF.

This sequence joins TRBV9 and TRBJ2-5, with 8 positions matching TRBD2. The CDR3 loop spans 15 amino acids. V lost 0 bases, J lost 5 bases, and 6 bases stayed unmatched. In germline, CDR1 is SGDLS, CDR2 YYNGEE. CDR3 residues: CASSVGILAGETQYF. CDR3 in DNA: TGTGCCAGCAGCGTAGGAATCTTAGCGGGGGAGACCCAGTACTTC.

The CDR3 protein is CASSASGGTEAFF. The CDR3 DNA sequence: TGTGCCAGCAGCGCTTCAGGGGGCACTGAAGCTTTCTTT. V and J are TRBV7-2 and TRBJ1-1; 7 positions agree with TRBD1. CDR3 length: 13 residues. Germline lookup yields CDR1 SGHTA and CDR2 FQGNSA. The trim removed 5 bases at V and 4 bases at J, leaving 4 bases unmatched.

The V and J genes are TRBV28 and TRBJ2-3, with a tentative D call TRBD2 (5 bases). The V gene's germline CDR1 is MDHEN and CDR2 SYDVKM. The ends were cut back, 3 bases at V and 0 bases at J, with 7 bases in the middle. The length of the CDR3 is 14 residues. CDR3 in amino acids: CASSLDSSTDTQYF. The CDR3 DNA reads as TGTGCCAGCAGTTTGGACTCTAGCACAGATACGCAGTATTTT.

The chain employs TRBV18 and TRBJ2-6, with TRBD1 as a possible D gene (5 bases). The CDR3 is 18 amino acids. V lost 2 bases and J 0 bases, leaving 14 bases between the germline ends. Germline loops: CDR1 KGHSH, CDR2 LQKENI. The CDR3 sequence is CASSPTTVTGSGANVLTF. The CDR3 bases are TGTGCCAGCTCACCAACGACAGTCACGGGCTCTGGGGCCAACGTCCTGACTTTC.

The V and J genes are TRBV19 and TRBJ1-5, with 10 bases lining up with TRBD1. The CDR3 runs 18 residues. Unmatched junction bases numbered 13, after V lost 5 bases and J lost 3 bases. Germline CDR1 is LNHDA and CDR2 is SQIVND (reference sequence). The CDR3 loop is CASSATGGVKVVNQPQHF. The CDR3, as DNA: TGTGCCAGTAGTGCGACAGGGGGCGTGAAGGTGGTCAATCAGCCCCAGCATTTT. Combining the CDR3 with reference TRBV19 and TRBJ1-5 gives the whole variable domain DGGITQSPKYLFRKEGQNVTLSCEQNLNHDAMYWYRQDPGQGLRLIYYSQIVNDFQKGDIAEGYSVSREKKESFPLTVTSAQKNPTAFYLCASSATGGVKVVNQPQHFGDGTRLSIL.

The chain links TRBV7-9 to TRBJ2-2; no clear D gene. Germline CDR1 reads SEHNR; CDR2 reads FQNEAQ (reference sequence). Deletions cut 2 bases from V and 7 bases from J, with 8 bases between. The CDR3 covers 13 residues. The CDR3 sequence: CASSLLSGGELFF. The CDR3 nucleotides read TGTGCCAGCAGCTTACTCTCGGGCGGGGAGCTGTTTTTT.

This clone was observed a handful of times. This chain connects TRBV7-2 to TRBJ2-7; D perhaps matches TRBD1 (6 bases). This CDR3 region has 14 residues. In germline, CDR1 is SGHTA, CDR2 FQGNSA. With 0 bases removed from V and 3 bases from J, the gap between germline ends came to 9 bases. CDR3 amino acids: CASSLATGDYEQYF. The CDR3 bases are TGTGCCAGCAGCTTAGCGACAGGAGACTACGAGCAGTACTTC.

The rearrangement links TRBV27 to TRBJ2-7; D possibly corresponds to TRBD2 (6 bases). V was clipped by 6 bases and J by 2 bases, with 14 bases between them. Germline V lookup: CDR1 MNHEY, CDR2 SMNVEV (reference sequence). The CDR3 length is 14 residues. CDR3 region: CASSMGTGTYEQYF. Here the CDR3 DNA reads TGTGCCAGCAGCATGGGGACTGGGACCTACGAGCAGTACTTC.

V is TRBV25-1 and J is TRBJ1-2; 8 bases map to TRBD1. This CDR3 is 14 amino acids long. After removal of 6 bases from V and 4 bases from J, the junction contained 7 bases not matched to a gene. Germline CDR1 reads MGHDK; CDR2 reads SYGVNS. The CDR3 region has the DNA TGTGCCAGCAGGCAGACAGGGGAGGCCTATGGCTACACCTTC. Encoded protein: CASRQTGEAYGYTF.

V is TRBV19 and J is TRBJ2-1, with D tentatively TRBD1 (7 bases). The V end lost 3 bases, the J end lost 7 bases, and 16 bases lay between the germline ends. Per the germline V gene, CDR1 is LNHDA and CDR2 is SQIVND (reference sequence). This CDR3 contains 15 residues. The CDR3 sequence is CASSISGRGRNEQFF. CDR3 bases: TGTGCCAGTAGTATTAGCGGCAGGGGGAGGAATGAGCAGTTCTTC.

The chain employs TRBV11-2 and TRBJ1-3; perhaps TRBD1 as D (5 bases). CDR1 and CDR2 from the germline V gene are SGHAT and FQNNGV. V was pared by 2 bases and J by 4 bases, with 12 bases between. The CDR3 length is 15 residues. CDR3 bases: TGTGCCAGCAGCTTACAGGGAACTTACGGAAACACCATATATTTT. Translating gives CASSLQGTYGNTIYF.

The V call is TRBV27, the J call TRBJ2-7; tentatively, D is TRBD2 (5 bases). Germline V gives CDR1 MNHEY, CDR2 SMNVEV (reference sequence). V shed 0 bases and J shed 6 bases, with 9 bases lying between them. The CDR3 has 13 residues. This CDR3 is CASSLSLRAEQYF. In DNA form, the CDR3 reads TGTGCCAGCAGTTTATCGTTGCGGGCCGAGCAGTACTTC.